This TCR beta chain was observed in a study of T cells after yellow fever vaccination. The overall study: For low cell numbers, libraries were made with SMART-Seq v4 Ultra Low Input.

This clonotype has a handful of counts. From germline, CDR1 is LGHNA and CDR2 YNFKEQ. V was cut by 1 base and J by 4 bases, with 13 bases left in between. There are 15 residues in the CDR3. Production of TCR cDNA was by 5'RACE template switching, which also added a universal primer site and UMIs. Via MiXCR, TCRdb re-called the 5' RACE reads, giving one row per CDR3 protein. The table has almost 600,000 distinct CDR3 sequences, approximately 13% seen once. This clonotype was obtained from a man aged 25 to 40 who received the YFV17D yellow fever vaccine. The source was PBMCs, collected on the day of the yellow fever booster vaccination. This sequence joins TRBV4-2 and TRBJ1-1; maybe TRBD1 (5 bases). CDR3: CASSQGEGQGTEAFF. The DNA for the CDR3 is TGTGCCAGCAGCCAAGGCGAGGGGCAGGGCACTGAAGCTTTCTTT.